One sample yielded the 22 T cell receptor beta chains listed below, sequenced in a study of T cells in localized non-small cell lung cancer. Sequencing was performed with immunoSEQ multiplex PCR; in TCRdb, only in-frame clones are kept and a portion is missing. The profile shows 30,000 to 45,000 clones, 88% of them singletons. Source: peripheral blood, taken before any cancer treatment. These receptors originate from a woman between 35 and 70 years old with stage I lung adenocarcinoma.

The J gene is TRBJ2-2, the V gene TRBV18; no reliable D call. Trimming took 0 bases from V and 4 from J, leaving 6 bases between them. This CDR3 region has 14 residues. CDR1 is KGHSH and CDR2 is LQKENI in the germline V gene. The CDR3: CASSPPTATGELFF. CDR3 coding DNA: TGTGCCAGCTCACCACCAACCGCCACCGGGGAGCTGTTTTTT.

This clone was observed a handful of times. The rearrangement links TRBV9 to TRBJ2-1; 8 bases map to TRBD2. The junction had 8 bases not matched to a gene; V was cut back by 2 bases and J by 4 bases. There are 16 residues in the CDR3. Germline V CDR1 and CDR2: SGDLS, YYNGEE. CDR3 bases: TGTGCCAGCAGCGTTATAGGATTAGCGGGGTACAATGAGCAGTTCTTC. This encodes CASSVIGLAGYNEQFF. Drawing the rest from reference TRBV9 and TRBJ2-1, the complete variable domain is DSGVTQTPKHLITATGQRVTLRCSPRSGDLSVYWYQQSLDQGLQFLIQYYNGEERAKGNILERFSAQQFPDLHSELNLSSLELGDSALYFCASSVIGLAGYNEQFFGPGTRLTVL.

The chain is built from TRBV25-1 and TRBJ2-2; TRBD2 is a possible D gene (5 bases). V was trimmed by 7 bases and J by 5 bases, leaving 8 bases between them. Germline assignment: CDR1 MGHDK and CDR2 SYGVNS. The CDR3 loop spans 12 amino acids. As DNA, the CDR3 is TGTGCCAGCACGAGGGATACCGGGGAGCTGTTTTTT. Its protein is CASTRDTGELFF.

This chain uses TRBV27 with TRBJ2-5, with TRBD1 matching over 7 bases. The V gene's germline CDR1 is MNHEY and CDR2 SMNVEV (reference sequence). The junction had 3 bases not matched to a gene; V was cut back by 2 bases and J by 3 bases. The CDR3 is 14 residues long. CDR3 sequence reads: CASSLAGQEETQYF. The DNA for the CDR3 is TGTGCCAGCAGTTTAGCCGGACAGGAAGAGACCCAGTACTTC.

This sequence joins TRBV6-5 and TRBJ2-7, with no clear D. The CDR3 spans 13 residues. In germline, CDR1 is MNHEY, CDR2 SVGAGI. V shed 0 bases and J shed 7 bases, with 10 bases lying between them. CDR3: CASSYSTYGEQYF. The CDR3 region has the DNA TGTGCCAGCAGTTACTCGACCTACGGAGAGCAGTACTTC.

CDR3 amino acids: CASMNSRTRDTQYF. CDR3 nucleotides: TGTGCCAGCATGAACTCTCGAACGCGGGATACGCAGTATTTT. J is TRBJ2-3 and V is TRBV28; D is ambiguous. Looked up from germline, CDR1 is MDHEN and CDR2 is SYDVKM. The CDR3 totals 14 residues. The germline V and J ends were trimmed by 7 bases and 6 bases, with 17 bases remaining between them.

The chain uses TRBV2 and TRBJ1-4; D is undetermined. Germline loops: CDR1 SNHLY, CDR2 FYNNEI. V was shortened by 4 bases and J by 7 bases, with 7 bases between the two germline ends. CDR3 length equals 12 residues. CDR3 loop: CASSGIAEKLFF. CDR3 DNA: TGTGCCAGCAGTGGGATCGCTGAAAAACTGTTTTTT. The full variable domain, completed using reference TRBV2 and TRBJ1-4, is EPEVTQTPSHQVTQMGQEVILRCVPISNHLYFYWYRQILGQKVEFLVSFYNNEISEKSEIFDDQFSVERPDGSNFTLKIRSTKLEDSAMYFCASSGIAEKLFFGSGTQLSVL.

This chain uses TRBV7-8 with TRBJ2-3; the match to TRBD2 covers 10 bases. With 1 base clipped from V and 6 bases from J, the junction kept 4 bases outside the gene matches. Germline V gene lookup returns CDR1 SGHVS and CDR2 FQNEAQ. CDR3 length equals 15 residues. The CDR3 reads CASSLGLAGVDTQYF. The CDR3 bases are TGTGCCAGCAGCTTAGGGCTAGCGGGAGTCGATACGCAGTATTTT.

Judged by abundance, this clone is medium-sized (0.01 to 0.1%). The J gene is TRBJ2-2, the V gene TRBV28, with D uncertain. The CDR3 has 13 amino acids. The germline gives CDR1 MDHEN, CDR2 SYDVKM. V shed 6 bases and J shed 1 base, with 6 bases lying between them. CDR3 in amino acids: CASSPRNTGELFF. As DNA, the CDR3 is TGTGCCAGCAGCCCTAGGAACACCGGGGAGCTGTTTTTT.

The chain links TRBV5-1 to TRBJ2-7; 13 nucleotides match TRBD2. CDR3 size: 15 residues. Germline trimming cut 4 bases from V and 4 bases from J; bases unmatched to any gene: 5. CDR1 is SGHRS, CDR2 YFSETQ, per germline. CDR3 bases: TGCGCCAGCAGCGGACTAGCGGGAGACTCGTACGAGCAGTACTTC. This sequence encodes CASSGLAGDSYEQYF.

This chain joins TRBV19 and TRBJ1-5, with TRBD1 matching 11 bases. CDR1 is LNHDA and CDR2 is SQIVND in the germline V gene (reference sequence). The CDR3 spans 15 residues. The V segment lost 7 bases and the J segment 3 bases; nucleotides outside the gene matches: 5. This chain's CDR3 is CASKDRGLLNQPQHF. CDR3 nucleotide sequence: TGTGCCAGTAAGGACAGGGGGCTACTCAATCAGCCCCAGCATTTT.

CDR3 bases: TGTGCTAGTGGTTTGGCCAGTCATCAGCCCCAGCATTTT. Translating gives CASGLASHQPQHF. V is TRBV12-5 and J is TRBJ1-5, with D hard to call. The CDR3 is 13 residues long. Trimming left V 1 base short and J 5 bases short, with 6 bases between. The germline V gene encodes CDR1 LGHNT and CDR2 FRNRAP.

The chain couples TRBV30 to TRBJ2-2; D is ambiguous. V was shortened by 0 bases and J by 4 bases, with 6 bases between the two germline ends. Germline V gene lookup returns CDR1 GTSNPN and CDR2 SVGIG (reference sequence). This CDR3 is 13 amino acids long. DNA of the CDR3: TGTGCCTGGAGTGTAAAGGCCACCGGGGAGCTGTTTTTT. Residues: CAWSVKATGELFF.

The chain is built from TRBV6-5 and TRBJ1-4; D possibly corresponds to TRBD1 (6 bases). The CDR3 covers 15 residues. CDR1 is MNHEY and CDR2 is SVGAGI in the germline V gene. Trimming cost V 6 bases and J 7 bases, with 18 bases left between them. The CDR3 is CASSLAGVISEKLFF. The CDR3 coding sequence is TGTGCCAGCAGCCTCGCAGGGGTAATAAGTGAAAAACTGTTTTTT.

This chain connects TRBV7-9 to TRBJ2-2; D might be TRBD1 or TRBD2, each matching 5 bases. Per the germline V gene, CDR1 is SEHNR and CDR2 is FQNEAQ (reference sequence). CDR3 length: 15 amino acids. The germline V and J ends were trimmed by 2 bases and 4 bases, with 11 bases remaining between them. The CDR3 bases are TGTGCCAGCAGCTTACTTGGGGGATCCACCGGGGAGCTGTTTTTT. Its translation: CASSLLGGSTGELFF. The complete variable domain, with remaining parts taken from reference TRBV7-9 and TRBJ2-2, reads DTGVSQNPRHKITKRGQNVTFRCDPISEHNRLYWYRQTLGQGPEFLTYFQNEAQLEKSRLLSDRFSAERPKGSFSTLEIQRTEQGDSAMYLCASSLLGGSTGELFFGEGSRLTVL.

This clone turned up a few times. The chain employs TRBV19 and TRBJ1-4; D remains unclear. Looked up from germline, CDR1 is LNHDA and CDR2 is SQIVND (reference sequence). This CDR3 region has 14 residues. Trimming took off 3 bases at V and 8 bases at J, with 13 bases between the two ends. CDR3 amino acids: CASSISGNSEKLFF. The DNA of the CDR3 is TGTGCCAGTAGTATTTCGGGGAACTCGGAAAAACTGTTTTTT.

This chain links TRBV5-5 with TRBJ2-1, with 13 bases fitting TRBD2. The V gene end was trimmed by 4 bases and the J gene end by 5 bases; junction bases not matched to a gene: 6. Germline V gives CDR1 SGHKS, CDR2 YYEKEE (reference sequence). The CDR3 totals 16 residues. The CDR3: CASSPPGLAGNNEQFF. The CDR3 coding sequence is TGTGCCAGCAGCCCGCCGGGACTAGCGGGAAACAATGAGCAGTTCTTC.

The V gene is TRBV6-5, the J gene TRBJ2-7, with TRBD1 matching 7 bases. V lost 6 bases and J lost 3; bases outside the gene matches: 5. Germline V gene sequence: CDR1 MNHEY, CDR2 SVGAGI. This CDR3 is built from 13 residues. The CDR3 reads CASSRDSFYEQYF. For the CDR3, the DNA is TGTGCCAGCAGCCGGGACAGCTTCTACGAGCAGTACTTC.

This chain joins TRBV5-4 and TRBJ1-1; D gene uncertain. This CDR3 contains 14 residues. From germline, CDR1 is SGHNT and CDR2 YYREEE (reference sequence). V lost 2 bases, J lost 5 bases, and 13 bases lay in between. The DNA of the CDR3 is TGTGCCAGCAGCTTTGATAACAGAGAGACTGAAGCTTTCTTT. As protein: CASSFDNRETEAFF.

Here the CDR3 reads CASTPGGFYGYTF. CDR3 sequence (DNA): TGTGCCAGCACTCCCGGAGGGTTCTATGGCTACACCTTC. The chain joins TRBV7-9 to TRBJ1-2, with D uncertain. The CDR3 length is 13 residues. The V gene lost 7 bases and the J gene lost 4 bases, with 13 bases spanning the gap. CDR1 and CDR2 from the germline V gene are SEHNR and FQNEAQ (reference sequence).

The chain uses TRBV7-9 and TRBJ1-2; TRBD1 is a possible D gene (5 bases). CDR3 size: 16 residues. The germline V and J ends were trimmed by 0 bases and 8 bases, with 19 bases remaining between them. Looked up from germline, CDR1 is SEHNR and CDR2 is FQNEAQ (reference sequence). The CDR3 bases are TGTGCCAGCAGCTTAGCGGGGGGGAAATCTAACAGGGGCTACACCTTC. This translates into CASSLAGGKSNRGYTF.

The J gene is TRBJ1-3, the V gene TRBV10-1; D perhaps matches TRBD1 (6 bases). The CDR3 extends over 15 amino acids. CDR1 is WNHNN, CDR2 SYGVQD, per germline (reference sequence). Trimming took 6 bases from V and 4 from J, leaving 16 bases between them. The CDR3 DNA sequence: TGCGCCAGCAGCCACAGGGTGGAGAAGGGAAACACCATATATTTT. As protein: CASSHRVEKGNTIYF.